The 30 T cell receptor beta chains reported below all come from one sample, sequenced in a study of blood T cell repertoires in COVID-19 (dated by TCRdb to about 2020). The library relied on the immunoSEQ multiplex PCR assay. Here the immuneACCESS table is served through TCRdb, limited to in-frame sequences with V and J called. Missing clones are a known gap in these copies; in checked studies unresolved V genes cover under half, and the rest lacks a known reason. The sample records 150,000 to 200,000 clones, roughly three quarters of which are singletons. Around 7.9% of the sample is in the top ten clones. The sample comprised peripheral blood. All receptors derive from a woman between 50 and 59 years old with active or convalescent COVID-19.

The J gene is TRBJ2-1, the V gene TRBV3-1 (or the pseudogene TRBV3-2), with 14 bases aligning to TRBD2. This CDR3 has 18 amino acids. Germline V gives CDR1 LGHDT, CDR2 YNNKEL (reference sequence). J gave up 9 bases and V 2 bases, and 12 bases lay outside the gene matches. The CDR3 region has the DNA TGTGCCAGCAGCCAACTACAACCGGGACTAGCGGGAGAGGGTGAGCAGTTCTTC. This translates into CASSQLQPGLAGEGEQFF.

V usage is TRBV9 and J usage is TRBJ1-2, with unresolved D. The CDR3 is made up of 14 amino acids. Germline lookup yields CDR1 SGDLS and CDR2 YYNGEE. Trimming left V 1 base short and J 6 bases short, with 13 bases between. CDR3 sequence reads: CASSVSRAQNGYTF. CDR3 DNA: TGTGCCAGCAGCGTATCGAGGGCTCAGAATGGCTACACCTTC.

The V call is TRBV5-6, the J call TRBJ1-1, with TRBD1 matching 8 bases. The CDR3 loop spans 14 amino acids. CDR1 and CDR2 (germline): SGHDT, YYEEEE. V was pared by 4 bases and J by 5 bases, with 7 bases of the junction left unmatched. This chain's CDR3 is CASSVTGGGTEAFF. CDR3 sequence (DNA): TGTGCCAGCAGCGTAACAGGGGGAGGGACTGAAGCTTTCTTT.

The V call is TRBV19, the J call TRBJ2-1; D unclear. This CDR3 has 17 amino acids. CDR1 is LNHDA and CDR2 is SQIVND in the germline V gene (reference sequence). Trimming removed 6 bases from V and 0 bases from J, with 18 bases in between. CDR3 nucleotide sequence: TGTGCCAGTAGCCCCGAGGTAGGCTGGAGCTCCTACAATGAGCAGTTCTTC. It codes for CASSPEVGWSSYNEQFF.

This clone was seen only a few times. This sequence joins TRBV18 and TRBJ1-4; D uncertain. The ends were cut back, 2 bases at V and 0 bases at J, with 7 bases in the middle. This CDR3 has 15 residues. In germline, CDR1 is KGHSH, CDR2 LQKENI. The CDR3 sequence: CASSPSQATNEKLFF. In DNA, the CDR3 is TGTGCCAGCTCACCAAGTCAGGCAACTAATGAAAAACTGTTTTTT.

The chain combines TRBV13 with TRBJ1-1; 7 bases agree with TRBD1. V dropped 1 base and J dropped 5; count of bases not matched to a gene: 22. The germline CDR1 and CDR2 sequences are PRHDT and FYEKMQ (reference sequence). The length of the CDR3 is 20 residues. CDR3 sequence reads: CASSLVISNRGPPRGTEAFF. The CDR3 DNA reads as TGTGCCAGCAGCTTAGTCATTTCGAACAGGGGCCCTCCTCGGGGGACTGAAGCTTTCTTT.

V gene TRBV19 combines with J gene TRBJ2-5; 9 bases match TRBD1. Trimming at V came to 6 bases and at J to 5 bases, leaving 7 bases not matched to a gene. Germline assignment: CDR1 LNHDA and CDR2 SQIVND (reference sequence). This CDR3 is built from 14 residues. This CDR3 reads CASRDRGNSETQYF. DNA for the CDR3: TGTGCCAGTAGGGACAGGGGAAATTCGGAGACCCAGTACTTC.

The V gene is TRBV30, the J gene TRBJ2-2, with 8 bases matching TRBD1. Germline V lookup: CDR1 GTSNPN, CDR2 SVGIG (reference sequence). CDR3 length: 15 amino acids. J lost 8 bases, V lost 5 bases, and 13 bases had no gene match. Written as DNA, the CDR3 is TGTGCCTGGGGACCCGGGACAGGCATTGGGGGGGAGCTGTTTTTT. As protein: CAWGPGTGIGGELFF.

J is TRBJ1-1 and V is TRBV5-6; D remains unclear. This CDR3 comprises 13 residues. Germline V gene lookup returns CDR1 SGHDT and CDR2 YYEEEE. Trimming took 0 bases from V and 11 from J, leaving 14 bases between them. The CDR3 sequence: CASSLDRGKRAFF. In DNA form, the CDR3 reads TGTGCCAGCAGCTTGGATCGGGGAAAAAGGGCTTTCTTT.

CDR3 bases: TGTGCCAGCAGCCAAAGCGACAGGGGGTTGAATTCACCCCTCCACTTT. It specifies CASSQSDRGLNSPLHF. This chain joins TRBV4-2 and TRBJ1-6, with 9 bases matching TRBD1. The germline V gene has CDR1 LGHNA and CDR2 YNFKEQ. The CDR3 consists of 16 residues. J lost 7 bases, V lost 2 bases, and 6 bases had no gene match.

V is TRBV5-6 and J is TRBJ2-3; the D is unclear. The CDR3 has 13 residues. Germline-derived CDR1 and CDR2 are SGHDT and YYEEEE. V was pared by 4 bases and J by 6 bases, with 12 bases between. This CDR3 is CASSKHGTDTQYF. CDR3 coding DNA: TGTGCCAGCAGCAAGCATGGTACGGATACGCAGTATTTT.

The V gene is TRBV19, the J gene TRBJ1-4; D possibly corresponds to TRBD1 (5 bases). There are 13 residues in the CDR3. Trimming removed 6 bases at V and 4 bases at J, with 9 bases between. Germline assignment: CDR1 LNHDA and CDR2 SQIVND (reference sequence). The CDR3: CASRRRGNEKLFF. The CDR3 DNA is TGTGCCAGTAGGAGGAGGGGTAATGAAAAACTGTTTTTT.

The CDR3 region is CSVGGGGSTDTQYF. Written as DNA, the CDR3 is TGCAGCGTTGGGGGAGGGGGAAGCACAGATACGCAGTATTTT. The chain employs TRBV29-1 and TRBJ2-3; D possibly corresponds to TRBD2 (7 bases). The length of the CDR3 is 14 residues. The germline V gene has CDR1 SQVTM and CDR2 ANQGSEA. The V end was cut by 4 bases, the J end by 0 bases, with 11 bases between.

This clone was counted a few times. The CDR3 DNA follows: TGTGCCAGCAGTCCATATGGCCTACAGGGGTATCAGCCCCAGCATTTT. Protein: CASSPYGLQGYQPQHF. The chain couples TRBV28 to TRBJ1-5; 7 nucleotides agree with TRBD1. CDR1 is MDHEN and CDR2 is SYDVKM in the germline V gene. This CDR3 contains 16 residues. V gave up 5 bases and J gave up 5 bases; unmatched junction bases: 12.

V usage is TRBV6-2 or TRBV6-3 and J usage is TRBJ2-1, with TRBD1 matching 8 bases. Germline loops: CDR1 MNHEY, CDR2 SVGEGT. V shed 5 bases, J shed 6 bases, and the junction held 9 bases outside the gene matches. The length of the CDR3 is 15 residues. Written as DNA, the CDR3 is TGTGCCAGCAGTCCGATAGACAGGGGTCGCAATGAGCAGTTCTTC. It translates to CASSPIDRGRNEQFF.

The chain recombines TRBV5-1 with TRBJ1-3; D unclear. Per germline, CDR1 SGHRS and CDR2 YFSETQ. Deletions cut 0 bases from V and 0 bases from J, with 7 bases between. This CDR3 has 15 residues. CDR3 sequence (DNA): TGCGCCAGCAGCTTGGTACAAAACTCTGGAAACACCATATATTTT. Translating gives CASSLVQNSGNTIYF.

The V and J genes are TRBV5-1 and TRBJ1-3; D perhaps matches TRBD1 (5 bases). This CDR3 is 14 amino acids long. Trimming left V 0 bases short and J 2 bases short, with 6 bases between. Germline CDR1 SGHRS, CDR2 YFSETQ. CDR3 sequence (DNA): TGCGCCAGCAGCTTGGACAGGCCTGGAAACACCATATATTTT. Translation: CASSLDRPGNTIYF.

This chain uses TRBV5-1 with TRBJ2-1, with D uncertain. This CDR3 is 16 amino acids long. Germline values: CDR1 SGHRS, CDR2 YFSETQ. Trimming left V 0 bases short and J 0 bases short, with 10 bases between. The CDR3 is CASSLGETPSYNEQFF. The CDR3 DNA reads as TGCGCCAGCAGCTTGGGCGAGACACCCTCCTACAATGAGCAGTTCTTC.

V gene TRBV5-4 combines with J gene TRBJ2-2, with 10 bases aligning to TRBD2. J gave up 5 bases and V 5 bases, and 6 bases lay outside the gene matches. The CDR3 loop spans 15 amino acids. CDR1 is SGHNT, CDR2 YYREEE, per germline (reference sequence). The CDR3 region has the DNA TGTGCCAGCAGTTTAGCGGGGGGAGAAACCGGGGAGCTGTTTTTT. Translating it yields CASSLAGGETGELFF.

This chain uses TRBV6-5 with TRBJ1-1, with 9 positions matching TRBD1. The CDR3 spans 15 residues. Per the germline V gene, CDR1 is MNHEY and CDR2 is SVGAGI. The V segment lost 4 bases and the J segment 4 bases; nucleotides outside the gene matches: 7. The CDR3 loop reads CASSSQGAGVTEAFF. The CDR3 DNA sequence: TGTGCCAGCAGTTCACAGGGGGCGGGGGTCACTGAAGCTTTCTTT.

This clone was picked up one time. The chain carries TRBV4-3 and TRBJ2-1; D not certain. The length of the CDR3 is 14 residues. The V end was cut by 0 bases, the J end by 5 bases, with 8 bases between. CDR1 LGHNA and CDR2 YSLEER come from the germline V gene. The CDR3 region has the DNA TGCGCCAGCAGCCAAGAATGGGCGAACAATGAGCAGTTCTTC. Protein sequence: CASSQEWANNEQFF.

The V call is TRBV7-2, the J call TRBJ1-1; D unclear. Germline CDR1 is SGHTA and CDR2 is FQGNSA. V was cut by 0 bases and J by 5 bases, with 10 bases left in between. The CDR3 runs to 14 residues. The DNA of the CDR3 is TGTGCCAGCAGCTTAGCGCGGCAAGCGACTGAAGCTTTCTTT. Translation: CASSLARQATEAFF.

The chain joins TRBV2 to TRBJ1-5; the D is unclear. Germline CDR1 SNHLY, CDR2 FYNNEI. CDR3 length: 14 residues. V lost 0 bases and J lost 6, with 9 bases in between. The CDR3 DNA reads TGTGCCAGCAGTGAAGCGCAGGCAGCTCAGCCCCAGCATTTT. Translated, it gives CASSEAQAAQPQHF.

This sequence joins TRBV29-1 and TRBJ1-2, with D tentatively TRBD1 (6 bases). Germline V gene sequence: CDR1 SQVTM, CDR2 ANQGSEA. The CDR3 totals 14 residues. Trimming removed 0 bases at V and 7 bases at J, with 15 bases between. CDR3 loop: CSVEDLGGAGGYTF. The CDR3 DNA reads TGCAGCGTTGAAGATCTAGGGGGGGCGGGTGGCTACACCTTC. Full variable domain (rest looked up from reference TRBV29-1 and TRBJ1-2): SAVISQKPSRDICQRGTSLTIQCQVDSQVTMMFWYRQQPGQSLTLIATANQGSEATYESGFVIDKFPISRPNLTFSTLTVSNMSPEDSSIYLCSVEDLGGAGGYTFGSGTRLTVV.

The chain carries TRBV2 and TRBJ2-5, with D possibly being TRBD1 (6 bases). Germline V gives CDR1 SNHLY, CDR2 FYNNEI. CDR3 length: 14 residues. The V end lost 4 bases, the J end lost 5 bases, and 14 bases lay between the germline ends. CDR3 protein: CASSAQQGSETQYF. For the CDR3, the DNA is TGTGCCAGCAGTGCCCAACAGGGCTCGGAGACCCAGTACTTC.

The DNA of the CDR3 is TGCAGCGTTGCAAGCGGGAGAGCTACCGGGGAGCTGTTTTTT. Its protein is CSVASGRATGELFF. The chain carries TRBV29-1 and TRBJ2-2, with 8 bases lining up with TRBD2. CDR1 SQVTM and CDR2 ANQGSEA come from the germline V gene. The J segment lost 5 bases and the V segment lost 4 bases, leaving 6 bases of the junction unmatched. This CDR3 has 14 amino acids.

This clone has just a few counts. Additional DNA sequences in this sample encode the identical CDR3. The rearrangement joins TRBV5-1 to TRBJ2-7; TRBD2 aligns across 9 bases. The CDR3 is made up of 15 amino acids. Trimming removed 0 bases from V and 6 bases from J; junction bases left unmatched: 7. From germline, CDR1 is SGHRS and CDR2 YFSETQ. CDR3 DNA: TGCGCCAGCAGCTTGGCGGCGGGAGGGTCCGGCGAGCAGTACTTC. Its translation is CASSLAAGGSGEQYF.

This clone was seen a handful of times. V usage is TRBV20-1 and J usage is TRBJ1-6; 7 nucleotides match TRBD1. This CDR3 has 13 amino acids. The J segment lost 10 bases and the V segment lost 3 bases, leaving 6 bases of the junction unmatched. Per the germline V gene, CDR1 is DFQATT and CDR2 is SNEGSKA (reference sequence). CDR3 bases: TGCAGTGCTAGTTCGGCAGGGGGATCACCCCTCCACTTT. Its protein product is CSASSAGGSPLHF.

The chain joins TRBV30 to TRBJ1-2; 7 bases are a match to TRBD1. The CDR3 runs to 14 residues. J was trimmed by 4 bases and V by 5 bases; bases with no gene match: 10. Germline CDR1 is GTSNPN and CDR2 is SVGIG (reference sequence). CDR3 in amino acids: CAWSGGTEAYGYTF. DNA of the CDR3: TGTGCCTGGTCTGGGGGGACAGAAGCCTATGGCTACACCTTC.

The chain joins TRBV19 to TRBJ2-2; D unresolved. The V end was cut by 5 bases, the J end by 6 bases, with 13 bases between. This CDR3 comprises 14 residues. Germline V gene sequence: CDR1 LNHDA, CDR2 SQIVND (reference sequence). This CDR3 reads CASSRVRNSGELFF. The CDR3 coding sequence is TGTGCCAGTAGTCGCGTCAGGAATTCCGGGGAGCTGTTTTTT.